The source of this TCR beta chain is a study of blood T cell repertoires in COVID-19 (TCRdb year 2020). Study-wide context: Samples covering the acute and convalescent phases of COVID-19 were provided by collaborators in the United States, Italy and Spain. The repertoires were released in a freely available public database meant as a resource for research on the immune response to SARS-CoV-2. HLA class I and class II types, where available, came from metadata supplied by the sample provider rather than from assay-based typing. Subjects who had been exposed to COVID-19, were actively infected with it, or had recovered from it provided the deeply sampled blood TCRbeta repertoires that made up the dataset. The samples were drawn from two sources: the first 160 participants of the ongoing ImmuneRACE study, and over 1,000 subjects contributed by 6 global collaborators. The prospective study material was composed of cDNA or gDNA derived from T cells, B-cell-depleted T cells, or PBMCs. Sample metadata almost always included a de-identified subject ID, COVID-19 status, age in years and sex.

V is shortened by 3 bases, J by 3 bases, and the region joining them spans 11 bases. The CDR3 goes from the cysteine to the phenylalanine over 14 residues. Kept here is only the CDR3 DNA, which spans 42 bases and is read in frame from base 1. Looking up the germline V gene (reference sequence) yields CDR1 SEHNR and CDR2 FQNEAQ. TCRbeta CDR3 regions were amplified from genomic DNA using the immunoSEQ Assay, a bias-controlled multiplex PCR. Per the authors' processing: The number of nucleated cells in each sample was estimated from the amplification of reference gene primers within the assay. To quantify the absolute abundance of each unique TCRbeta CDR3 rearrangement, sequence reads were collapsed and filtered. For each sample, productive Simpson clonality was calculated as the square root of Simpson's diversity index across productive rearrangements. Held by TCRdb, this immuneACCESS table contains in-frame sequences only and omits some clones. Under half of the omission traces to an unresolved V gene where checked; the cause of the rest is unknown. The DNA gave D and trimming, while V, J and clone size come from that table. This sample gives 200,000 to 250,000 clones in total; 80% to 90% of them show up just once. The ten largest clones take up approximately 3.7% of the sample.

A note on this clone: Its target antigen remains unknown. Qualities for individual bases were not recorded, and no much larger clone is one base off.

General study outcomes and caveats: Clinical and demographic metadata were provided uncurated, with the amount varying by source and participant.

Enrolling through a virtual design, the prospective study's participants ranged in age from roughly 18 to 100 years and lived across about two dozen United States geographic areas. In the prospective study, cohorts were assigned on the basis of participant-reported clinical history obtained from a screening survey and a study questionnaire. Exposed participants had been in contact, within 2 weeks of entering the study, with a person who had a PCR-confirmed or clinician-diagnosed case of COVID-19. Mobile phlebotomists in the prospective study collected whole blood, serum and a nasopharyngeal or oropharyngeal swab from every participant. Prospective study participants could optionally give additional blood draws and questionnaires over an approximately two-month period. Before DNA extraction, prospective study blood samples were shipped either frozen or at room temperature.

This receptor was identified in a woman in her twenties or thirties who had been exposed to COVID-19. Sequenced material: PBMCs or T cells enriched from blood (not recorded which). The rearrangement joined TRBV7-9 to TRBJ1-1, and TRBD1 may be the D gene, going by 5 matching bases. The sequence in DNA is TGTGCCAGCAGCTTTTTTCAGGGTGACACTGAAGCTTTCTTT. This yields the protein CASSFFQGDTEAFF.